Shown below are 28 T cell receptor beta chains from a single sample sequenced in a study of PD-1 and CTLA-4 blockade in melanoma. The repertoire was sequenced with immunoSEQ multiplex PCR; TCRdb's copy has only in-frame clones and lacks some. The table shows around 20,000 clones, with around 88% occurring only once. The material sequenced was CD8+ T cells from peripheral blood, taken before anti-PD-1 treatment. The receptors stem from a human donor with melanoma.

V and J are TRBV6-5 and TRBJ2-7; no clear D. CDR1 is MNHEY, CDR2 SVGAGI, per germline. With 0 bases removed from V and 4 bases from J, the gap between germline ends came to 10 bases. The CDR3 is made up of 14 amino acids. CDR3 coding DNA: TGTGCCAGCAGTTACTCAGGACGAATGTACGAGCAGTACTTC. As protein: CASSYSGRMYEQYF.

The gene calls are TRBV28 and TRBJ1-2; D may be TRBD1 (5 bases). V was trimmed by 2 bases and J by 8 bases, leaving 15 bases between them. Germline CDR1 reads MDHEN; CDR2 reads SYDVKM. This CDR3 spans 14 amino acids. The chain's CDR3 is CASSLQGGVWGYTF. The CDR3, as DNA: TGTGCCAGCAGTTTACAGGGTGGGGTGTGGGGCTACACCTTC.

This clone was observed a few times. The chain links TRBV19 to TRBJ1-6; D is undetermined. The V gene's germline CDR1 is LNHDA and CDR2 SQIVND (reference sequence). Trimming left V 4 bases short and J 8 bases short, with 6 bases between. This CDR3 spans 12 amino acids. The CDR3 spells CASSTGYSPLHF. Written as DNA, the CDR3 is TGTGCCAGTAGTACGGGGTATTCACCCCTCCACTTT.

The genes are TRBV6-2 or TRBV6-3 and TRBJ1-1; 7 bases match TRBD1. CDR3 size: 14 residues. With 6 bases clipped from V and 0 bases from J, the junction kept 4 bases outside the gene matches. Germline CDR1 is MNHEY and CDR2 is SVGEGT. The CDR3 protein is CASSRDSLNTEAFF. The DNA for the CDR3 is TGTGCCAGCAGCCGGGACAGCTTGAACACTGAAGCTTTCTTT.

The chain joins TRBV28 to TRBJ2-7; the D is unclear. Germline CDR1 and CDR2: MDHEN and SYDVKM. This CDR3 has 13 residues. Trimming took off 3 bases at V and 7 bases at J, with 13 bases between the two ends. This CDR3 reads CASSLGGVGEQYF. CDR3 DNA sequence: TGTGCCAGCAGTTTGGGTGGAGTTGGGGAGCAGTACTTC.

The rearrangement links TRBV7-9 to TRBJ1-4; the D is unclear. The CDR3 loop spans 15 amino acids. Germline lookup yields CDR1 SEHNR and CDR2 FQNEAQ (reference sequence). V was clipped by 1 base and J by 6 bases, with 12 bases between them. In DNA, the CDR3 is TGTGCCAGCAGCTTAGTCCGGCTCGGAGATGAAAAACTGTTTTTT. It yields the protein CASSLVRLGDEKLFF.

The chain uses TRBV7-8 and TRBJ2-1; possible D gene TRBD1, 7 bases. Germline V lookup: CDR1 SGHVS, CDR2 FQNEAQ. This CDR3 has 13 amino acids. The V and J ends lost 5 bases and 9 bases respectively, with 14 bases between them. CDR3: CASSQGVGGEQFF. CDR3 bases: TGTGCCAGCAGCCAGGGGGTCGGGGGTGAGCAGTTCTTC. The full variable domain, in which reference TRBV7-8 and TRBJ2-1 provide the parts outside the CDR3, is GAGVSQSPRYKVAKRGQDVALRCDPISGHVSLFWYQQALGQGPEFLTYFQNEAQLDKSGLPSDRFFAERPEGSVSTLKIQRTQQEDSAVYLCASSQGVGGEQFFGPGTRLTVL.

The rearrangement joins TRBV7-8 to TRBJ2-1; D is unresolved. Per the germline V gene, CDR1 is SGHVS and CDR2 is FQNEAQ. Trimming removed 2 bases from V and 6 bases from J, with 11 bases in between. This CDR3 has 14 amino acids. The CDR3 DNA reads TGTGCCAGCAGCTTACGGGCCCACCCCAATGAGCAGTTCTTC. Protein: CASSLRAHPNEQFF.

This clone occurred a few times. The rearrangement links TRBV9 to TRBJ1-4; D gene ambiguous. The V and J ends lost 3 bases and 0 bases respectively, with 12 bases between them. This CDR3 comprises 16 residues. Germline values: CDR1 SGDLS, CDR2 YYNGEE. CDR3 nucleotides: TGTGCCAGCAGCGCTACCCACGGTGCAACTAATGAAAAACTGTTTTTT. Protein sequence: CASSATHGATNEKLFF.

The chain employs TRBV7-9 and TRBJ1-5; a weak D match, TRBD1 (5 bases). This CDR3 contains 14 residues. Germline assignment: CDR1 SEHNR and CDR2 FQNEAQ (reference sequence). V lost 9 bases, J lost 3 bases, and 15 bases lay in between. The CDR3 nucleotides are TGTGCCAGTTTCCGGGACGGACACAATCAGCCCCAGCATTTT. This sequence encodes CASFRDGHNQPQHF.

The V gene is TRBV29-1, the J gene TRBJ2-7; 9 nucleotides match TRBD2. Germline values: CDR1 SQVTM, CDR2 ANQGSEA. J was trimmed by 2 bases and V by 5 bases; bases with no gene match: 4. The CDR3 length is 13 residues. This CDR3 reads CSVRSGGTYEQYF. CDR3 in DNA: TGCAGCGTTCGGAGCGGGGGGACCTACGAGCAGTACTTC.

The V gene is TRBV11-2, the J gene TRBJ2-1; 15 positions match TRBD2. CDR1 is SGHAT, CDR2 FQNNGV, per germline. V shed 4 bases and J 6 bases; nucleotides not matched to a gene: 7. The CDR3 covers 17 residues. The CDR3 nucleotides are TGTGCCAGCAGCTCCTTAAGGACTAGCGGGGGGGCCAATGAGCAGTTCTTC. This codes for CASSSLRTSGGANEQFF. Full variable domain (rest looked up from reference TRBV11-2 and TRBJ2-1): EAGVAQSPRYKIIEKRQSVAFWCNPISGHATLYWYQQILGQGPKLLIQFQNNGVVDDSQLPKDRFSAERLKGVDSTLKIQPAKLEDSAVYLCASSSLRTSGGANEQFFGPGTRLTVL.

The chain joins TRBV12-3 or TRBV12-4 to TRBJ1-2; D remains ambiguous. V gave up 6 bases and J gave up 4 bases, with 9 bases separating them. The CDR3 has 12 amino acids. Here the CDR3 reads CASREEGYGYTF. The DNA of the CDR3 is TGTGCCAGCAGGGAGGAAGGCTATGGCTACACCTTC.

V usage is TRBV2 and J usage is TRBJ1-2; D is possibly TRBD1 (5 bases). The CDR3 totals 14 residues. CDR1 SNHLY and CDR2 FYNNEI come from the germline V gene. V gave up 7 bases and J gave up 0 bases, with 12 bases separating them. In nucleotides, the CDR3 is TGTGCCAGCAAAGGGGCGGATGCTAACTATGGCTACACCTTC. It specifies CASKGADANYGYTF.

This chain uses TRBV6-5 with TRBJ1-1; 7 nucleotides agree with TRBD1. V was clipped by 5 bases and J by 0 bases; unmatched bases: 3. The CDR3 totals 14 residues. Germline CDR1 MNHEY, CDR2 SVGAGI. CDR3 protein: CASSRQGVNTEAFF. The CDR3 DNA reads TGTGCCAGCAGTCGACAGGGAGTGAACACTGAAGCTTTCTTT.

The rearrangement joins TRBV4-3 to TRBJ2-7, with a possible D match to TRBD1 (5 bases). Trimming removed 4 bases from V and 0 bases from J, with 10 bases in between. Looked up from germline, CDR1 is LGHNA and CDR2 is YSLEER. The CDR3 runs 14 residues. The CDR3 reads CASSPGHLSYEQYF. Here the CDR3 DNA reads TGCGCCAGCAGCCCTGGACACCTCTCCTACGAGCAGTACTTC.

The rearrangement links TRBV30 to TRBJ2-7, with 8 positions matching TRBD1. Germline assignment: CDR1 GTSNPN and CDR2 SVGIG (reference sequence). Unmatched junction bases numbered 6, after V lost 8 bases and J lost 0 bases. The CDR3 runs to 13 residues. The CDR3: CAGGQEYSYEQYF. The CDR3 coding sequence is TGTGCCGGGGGACAGGAGTACTCCTACGAGCAGTACTTC.

This chain uses TRBV13 with TRBJ1-1, with D possibly being TRBD1 (6 bases). CDR1 PRHDT and CDR2 FYEKMQ come from the germline V gene (reference sequence). V was clipped by 4 bases and J by 8 bases, with 14 bases between them. The CDR3 totals 13 residues. CDR3 in amino acids: CASSSSDRPEAFF. As DNA, the CDR3 is TGTGCCAGCAGCTCCTCTGACAGGCCAGAAGCTTTCTTT.

The V and J genes are TRBV13 and TRBJ1-1; the D gene is possibly TRBD1 (6 bases). The CDR3 is 13 amino acids. V was pared by 5 bases and J by 1 base, with 8 bases between. Germline V gives CDR1 PRHDT, CDR2 FYEKMQ (reference sequence). Here the CDR3 DNA reads TGTGCCAGCAGCCCGACAGGGAACACTGAAGCTTTCTTT. Translated, it gives CASSPTGNTEAFF.

The J gene is TRBJ1-1, the V gene TRBV5-1; D perhaps matches TRBD1 (6 bases). CDR1 and CDR2 (germline): SGHRS, YFSETQ. The CDR3 contains 12 residues. V was cut by 4 bases and J by 4 bases, with 8 bases left in between. CDR3 protein: CASSRGGTEAFF. The CDR3 DNA follows: TGCGCCAGCAGCAGAGGGGGCACTGAAGCTTTCTTT. The full variable domain, in which reference TRBV5-1 and TRBJ1-1 provide the parts outside the CDR3, is KAGVTQTPRYLIKTRGQQVTLSCSPISGHRSVSWYQQTPGQGLQFLFEYFSETQRNKGNFPGRFSGRQFSNSRSEMNVSTLELGDSALYLCASSRGGTEAFFGQGTRLTVV.

The V gene is TRBV19, the J gene TRBJ2-1; 10 nucleotides agree with TRBD2. Germline V gene lookup returns CDR1 LNHDA and CDR2 SQIVND (reference sequence). V lost 5 bases and J lost 4; bases outside the gene matches: 5. The CDR3 totals 15 residues. In DNA, the CDR3 is TGTGCCAGTAGTTTAAGCGGGGGGGGTTACAATGAGCAGTTCTTC. It encodes CASSLSGGGYNEQFF. Full variable domain (remainder filled in from reference TRBV19 and TRBJ2-1): DGGITQSPKYLFRKEGQNVTLSCEQNLNHDAMYWYRQDPGQGLRLIYYSQIVNDFQKGDIAEGYSVSREKKESFPLTVTSAQKNPTAFYLCASSLSGGGYNEQFFGPGTRLTVL.

The V gene is TRBV9, the J gene TRBJ2-5; TRBD1 is a possible D gene (5 bases). Trimming cost V 4 bases and J 7 bases, with 11 bases left between them. CDR3 length: 12 residues. The germline CDR1 and CDR2 sequences are SGDLS and YYNGEE. The CDR3 protein is CASSPQGGTQYF. The DNA for the CDR3 is TGTGCCAGCAGCCCCCAGGGTGGGACCCAGTACTTC.

The chain uses TRBV27 and TRBJ2-7; TRBD2 matches 7 bases. Germline CDR1 is MNHEY and CDR2 is SMNVEV (reference sequence). The CDR3 extends over 11 amino acids. The ends lost 4 bases at V and 7 bases at J; junction bases unmatched: 1. The CDR3 reads CASSWGGEQYF. CDR3 DNA: TGTGCCAGCAGTTGGGGGGGGGAGCAGTACTTC.

This chain links TRBV29-1 with TRBJ2-7; tentative D call: TRBD2 (6 bases). CDR1 and CDR2 (germline): SQVTM, ANQGSEA. The V end was cut by 3 bases, the J end by 0 bases, with 12 bases between. The CDR3 totals 14 residues. For the CDR3, the DNA is TGCAGCGTTGAGGTTAGCGGAACCTCCTACGAGCAGTACTTC. It yields the protein CSVEVSGTSYEQYF.

The chain has TRBV12-5 and TRBJ2-1, with D possibly called TRBD1 or TRBD2 (5 bases each). CDR1 is LGHNT, CDR2 FRNRAP, per germline. V was clipped by 6 bases and J by 7 bases, with 13 bases between them. This CDR3 has 13 residues. For the CDR3, the DNA is TGTGCTAGTGGGGGGGATATTCGGAATGAGCAGTTCTTC. Its translation is CASGGDIRNEQFF.

This chain joins TRBV27 and TRBJ1-1; the D is unclear. The CDR3 consists of 16 residues. V lost 2 bases to trimming and J lost 4 bases, with 17 bases between them. Germline V gene data show CDR1 as MNHEY and CDR2 as SMNVEV (reference sequence). The CDR3 bases are TGTGCCAGCAGTTTAGGATCCCGAGGATCGGCCACTGAAGCTTTCTTT. This encodes CASSLGSRGSATEAFF.

V gene TRBV4-1 combines with J gene TRBJ2-7, with 8 bases aligning to TRBD1. Germline V gene sequence: CDR1 MGHRA, CDR2 YSYEKL. With V trimmed by 2 bases and J by 3 bases, 3 bases remained unmatched. The length of the CDR3 is 14 residues. CDR3 bases: TGCGCCAGCAGCCAACGACAGGGGAGCTACGAGCAGTACTTC. It is translated as CASSQRQGSYEQYF.

This chain links TRBV28 with TRBJ2-6; D call uncertain. Trimming pared 6 bases from V and 0 bases from J, leaving 6 bases between. Germline assignment: CDR1 MDHEN and CDR2 SYDVKM. This CDR3 region has 14 residues. The CDR3 region has the DNA TGTGCCAGCAGAATGTACTCTGGGGCCAACGTCCTGACTTTC. This sequence encodes CASRMYSGANVLTF.